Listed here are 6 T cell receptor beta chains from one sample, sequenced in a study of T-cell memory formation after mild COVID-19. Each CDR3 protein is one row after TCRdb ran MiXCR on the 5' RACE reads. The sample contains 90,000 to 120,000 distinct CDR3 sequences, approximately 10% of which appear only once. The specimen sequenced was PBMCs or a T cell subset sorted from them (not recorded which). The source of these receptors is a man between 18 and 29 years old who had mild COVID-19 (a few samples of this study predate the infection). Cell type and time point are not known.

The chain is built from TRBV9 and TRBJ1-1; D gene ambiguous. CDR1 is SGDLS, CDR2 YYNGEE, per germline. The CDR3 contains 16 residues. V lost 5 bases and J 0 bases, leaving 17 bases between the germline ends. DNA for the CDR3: TGTGCCAGCAGTCGAGCCGACACAAGGATGAACACTGAAGCTTTCTTT. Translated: CASSRADTRMNTEAFF. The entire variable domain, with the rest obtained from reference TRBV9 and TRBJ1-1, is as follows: DSGVTQTPKHLITATGQRVTLRCSPRSGDLSVYWYQQSLDQGLQFLIQYYNGEERAKGNILERFSAQQFPDLHSELNLSSLELGDSALYFCASSRADTRMNTEAFFGQGTRLTVV.

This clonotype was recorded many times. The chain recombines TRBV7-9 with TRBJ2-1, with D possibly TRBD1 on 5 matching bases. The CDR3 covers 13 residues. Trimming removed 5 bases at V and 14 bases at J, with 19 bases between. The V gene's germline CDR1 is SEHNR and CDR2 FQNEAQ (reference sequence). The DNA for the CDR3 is TGTGCCAGCAGCCCAATACTGACTCTAGGGGAGTTCTTC. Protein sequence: CASSPILTLGEFF.

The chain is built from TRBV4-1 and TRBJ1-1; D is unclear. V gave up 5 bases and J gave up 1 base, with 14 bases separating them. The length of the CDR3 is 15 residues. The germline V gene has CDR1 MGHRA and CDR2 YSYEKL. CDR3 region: CASSSRRFENTEAFF. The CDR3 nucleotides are TGCGCCAGCAGCTCCCGAAGGTTTGAGAACACTGAAGCTTTCTTT.

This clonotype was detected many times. CDR3 sequence: CASSSEWSYTF. The CDR3 coding sequence is TGTGCCAGCAGTAGTGAATGGAGCTACACCTTC. The chain employs TRBV25-1 and TRBJ1-2; D gene ambiguous. Between the trimmed V and J ends, which lost 5 bases and 9 bases, there was a span of 10 bases. CDR3 length: 11 residues. Germline-derived CDR1 and CDR2 are MGHDK and SYGVNS.

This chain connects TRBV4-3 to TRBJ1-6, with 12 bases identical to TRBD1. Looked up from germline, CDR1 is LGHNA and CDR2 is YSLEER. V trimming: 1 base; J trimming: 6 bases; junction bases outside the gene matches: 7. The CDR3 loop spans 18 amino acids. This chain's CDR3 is CASSQGPGTGGGNSPLHF. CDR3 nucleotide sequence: TGCGCCAGCAGCCAAGGACCCGGGACAGGGGGCGGTAATTCACCCCTCCACTTT.

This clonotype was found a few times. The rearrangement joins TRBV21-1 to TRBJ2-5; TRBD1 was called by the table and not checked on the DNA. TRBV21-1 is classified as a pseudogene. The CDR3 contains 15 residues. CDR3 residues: CASTGGGSAAETQYF. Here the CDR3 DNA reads TGTGCCAGCACAGGGGGGGGGTCGGCTGCAGAGACCCAGTACTTC.